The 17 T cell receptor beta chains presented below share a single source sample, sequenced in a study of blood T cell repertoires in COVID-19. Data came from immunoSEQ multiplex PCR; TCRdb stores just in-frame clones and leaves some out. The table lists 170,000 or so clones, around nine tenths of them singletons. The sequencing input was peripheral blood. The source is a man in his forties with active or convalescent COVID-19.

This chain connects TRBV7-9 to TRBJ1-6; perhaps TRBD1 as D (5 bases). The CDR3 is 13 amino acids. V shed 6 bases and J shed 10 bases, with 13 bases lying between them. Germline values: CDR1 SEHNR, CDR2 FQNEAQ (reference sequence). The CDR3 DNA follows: TGTGCCAGCAGGGCCAGGGAGGAATCACCCCTCCACTTT. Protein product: CASRAREESPLHF.

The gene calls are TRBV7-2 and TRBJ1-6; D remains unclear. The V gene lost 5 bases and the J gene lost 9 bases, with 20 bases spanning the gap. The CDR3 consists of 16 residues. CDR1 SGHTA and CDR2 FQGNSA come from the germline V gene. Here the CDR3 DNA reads TGTGCCAGCAGCAAAGACTCGCTCCGTGATGGTTCACCCCTCCACTTT. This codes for CASSKDSLRDGSPLHF.

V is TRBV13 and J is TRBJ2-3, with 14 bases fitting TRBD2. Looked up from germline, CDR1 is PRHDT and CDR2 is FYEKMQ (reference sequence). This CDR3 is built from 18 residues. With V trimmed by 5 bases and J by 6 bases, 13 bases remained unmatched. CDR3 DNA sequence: TGTGCCAGCAGCACGAGACTAGCGGGGGGGCACCTCCGGGATACGCAGTATTTT. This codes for CASSTRLAGGHLRDTQYF. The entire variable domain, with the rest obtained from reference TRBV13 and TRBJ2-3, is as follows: AAGVIQSPRHLIKEKRETATLKCYPIPRHDTVYWYQQGPGQDPQFLISFYEKMQSDKGSIPDRFSAQQFSDYHSELNMSSLELGDSALYFCASSTRLAGGHLRDTQYFGPGTRLTVL.

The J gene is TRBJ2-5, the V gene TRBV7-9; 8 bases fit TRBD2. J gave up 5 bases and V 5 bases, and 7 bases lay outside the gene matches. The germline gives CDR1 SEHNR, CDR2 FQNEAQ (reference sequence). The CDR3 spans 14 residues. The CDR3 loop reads CASSVPGGGETQYF. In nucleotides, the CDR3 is TGTGCCAGCAGCGTCCCTGGCGGGGGGGAGACCCAGTACTTC.

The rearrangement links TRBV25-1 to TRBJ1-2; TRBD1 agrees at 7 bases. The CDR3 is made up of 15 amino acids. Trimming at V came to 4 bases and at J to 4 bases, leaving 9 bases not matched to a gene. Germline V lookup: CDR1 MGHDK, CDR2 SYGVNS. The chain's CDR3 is CASSGTADRAYGYTF. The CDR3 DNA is TGTGCCAGCAGTGGGACGGCCGACAGGGCCTATGGCTACACCTTC.

The CDR3 sequence: CASSPYTLGNTEAFF. Here the CDR3 DNA reads TGTGCCAGCAGTCCCTACACACTAGGGAACACTGAAGCTTTCTTT. The chain employs TRBV27 and TRBJ1-1, with no clear D. Germline-derived CDR1 and CDR2 are MNHEY and SMNVEV (reference sequence). V dropped 5 bases and J dropped 1 base, with 14 bases sitting between them. This CDR3 has 15 residues.

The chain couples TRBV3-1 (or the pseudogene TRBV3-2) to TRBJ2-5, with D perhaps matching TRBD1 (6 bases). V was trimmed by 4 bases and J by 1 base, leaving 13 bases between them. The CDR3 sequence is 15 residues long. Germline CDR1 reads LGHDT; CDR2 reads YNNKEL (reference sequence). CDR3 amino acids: CASSPGQPIQETQYF. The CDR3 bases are TGTGCCAGCAGCCCGGGACAACCGATCCAAGAGACCCAGTACTTC.

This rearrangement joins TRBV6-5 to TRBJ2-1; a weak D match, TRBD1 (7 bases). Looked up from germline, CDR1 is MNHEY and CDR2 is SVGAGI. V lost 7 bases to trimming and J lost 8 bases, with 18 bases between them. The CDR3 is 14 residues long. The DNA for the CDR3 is TGTGCCAGCAAGAGAGACAGGGAGGTGGATGAGCAGTTCTTC. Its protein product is CASKRDREVDEQFF.

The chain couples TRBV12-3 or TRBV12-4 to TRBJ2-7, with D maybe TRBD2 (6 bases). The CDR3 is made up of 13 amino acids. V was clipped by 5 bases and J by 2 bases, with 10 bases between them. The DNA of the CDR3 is TGTGCCAGCAGTATCGGGGGTGCCTACGAGCAGTACTTC. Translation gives CASSIGGAYEQYF.

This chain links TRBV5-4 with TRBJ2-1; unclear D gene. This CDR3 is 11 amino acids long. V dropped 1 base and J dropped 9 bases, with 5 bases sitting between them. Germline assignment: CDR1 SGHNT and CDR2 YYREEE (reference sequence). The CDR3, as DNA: TGTGCCAGCAGCTTGATCGGTGAGCAGTTCTTC. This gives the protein CASSLIGEQFF.

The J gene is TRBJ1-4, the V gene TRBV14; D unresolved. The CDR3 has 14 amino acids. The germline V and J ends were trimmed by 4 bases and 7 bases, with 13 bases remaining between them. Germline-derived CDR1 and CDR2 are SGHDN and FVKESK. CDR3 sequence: CASSPGLRSEKLFF. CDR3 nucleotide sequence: TGTGCCAGCAGCCCCGGACTAAGGAGTGAAAAACTGTTTTTT.

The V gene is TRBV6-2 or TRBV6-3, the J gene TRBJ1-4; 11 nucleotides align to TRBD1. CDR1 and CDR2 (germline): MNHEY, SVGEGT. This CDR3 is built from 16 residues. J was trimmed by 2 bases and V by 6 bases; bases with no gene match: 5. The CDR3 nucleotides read TGTGCCAGCAGCTCGGACAGGGGGCAGACTAATGAAAAACTGTTTTTT. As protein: CASSSDRGQTNEKLFF.

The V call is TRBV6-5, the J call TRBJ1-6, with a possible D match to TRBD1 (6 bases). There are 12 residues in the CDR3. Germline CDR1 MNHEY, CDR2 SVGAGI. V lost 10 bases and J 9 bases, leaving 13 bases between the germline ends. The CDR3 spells CATKNRVSPLHF. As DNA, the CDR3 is TGTGCCACTAAGAACAGGGTTTCACCCCTCCACTTT.

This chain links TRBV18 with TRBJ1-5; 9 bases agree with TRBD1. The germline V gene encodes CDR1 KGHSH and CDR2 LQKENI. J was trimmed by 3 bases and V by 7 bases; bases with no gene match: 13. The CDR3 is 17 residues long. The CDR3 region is CASYRLPGQGHNQPQHF. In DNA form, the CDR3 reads TGTGCCAGCTACCGCCTCCCGGGACAGGGCCACAATCAGCCCCAGCATTTT.

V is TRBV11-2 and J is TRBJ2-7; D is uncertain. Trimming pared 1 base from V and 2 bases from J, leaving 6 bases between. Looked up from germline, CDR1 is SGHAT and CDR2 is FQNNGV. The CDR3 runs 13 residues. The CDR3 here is CASSLGQTYEQYF. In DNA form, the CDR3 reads TGTGCCAGCAGCTTAGGTCAGACCTACGAGCAGTACTTC.

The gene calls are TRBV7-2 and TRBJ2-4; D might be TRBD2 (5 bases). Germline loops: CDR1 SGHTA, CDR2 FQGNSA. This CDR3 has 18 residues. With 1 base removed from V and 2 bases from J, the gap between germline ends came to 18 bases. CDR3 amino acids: CASSLGLRAPQTKNIQYF. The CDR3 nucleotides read TGTGCCAGCAGCTTAGGGCTGCGGGCCCCCCAAACCAAAAACATTCAGTACTTC.

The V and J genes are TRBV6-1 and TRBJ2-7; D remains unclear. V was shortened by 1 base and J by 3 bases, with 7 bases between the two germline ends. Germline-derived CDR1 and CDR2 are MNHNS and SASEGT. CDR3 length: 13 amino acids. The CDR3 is CASSEGLYYEQYF. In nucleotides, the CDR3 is TGTGCCAGCAGTGAAGGACTGTACTACGAGCAGTACTTC.